This TCR beta chain derives from a study of blood T cell repertoires in COVID-19. Whole-study context: COVID-19 samples, acute and convalescent, were from the United States, Italy and Spain.

Clones were read by immunoSEQ multiplex PCR, and TCRdb kept only the in-frame ones, dropping some. The sample has 140,000 or so clones; roughly four fifths are singletons. The receptor's source is a woman aged 45 to 65 with acute COVID-19. Material: PBMCs or T cells enriched from blood (not recorded which).

CDR3 nucleotide sequence: TGTGCCAGTAGTATACGAGGGTTTAACACTGAAGCTTTCTTT. It codes for CASSIRGFNTEAFF. J is TRBJ1-1 and V is TRBV19, with D unresolved. The germline gives CDR1 LNHDA, CDR2 SQIVND (reference sequence). Between the trimmed V and J ends, which lost 2 bases and 2 bases, there was a span of 9 bases. CDR3 length: 14 amino acids.